The 2 T cell receptor beta chains below were found in one sample sequenced in a study of CD4+ T cells in melanoma. The assay was immunoSEQ multiplex PCR, and TCRdb's table has in-frame clones only and misses some. The table lists tens of thousands of clones, over 70% of them singletons. The sequencing input was cells from a culture (not recorded whether cultured in vitro). Receptors originate from a human donor with melanoma.

The chain links TRBV6-1 to TRBJ1-2; D might be TRBD1 (6 bases). The CDR3 extends over 15 amino acids. The V gene's germline CDR1 is MNHNS and CDR2 SASEGT. V was trimmed by 11 bases and J by 4 bases, leaving 23 bases between them. CDR3 in amino acids: CASRRTGALGYGYTF. The DNA of the CDR3 is TGTGCCTCCCGTCGGACGGGGGCTTTAGGCTATGGCTACACCTTC.

The J gene is TRBJ1-3, the V gene TRBV2; weak D call: TRBD1 (5 bases). Germline CDR1 and CDR2: SNHLY and FYNNEI. V lost 6 bases, J lost 1 base, and 16 bases lay in between. The CDR3 is 16 residues long. The DNA of the CDR3 is TGTGCCAGCAGCTTTAGGGGTCCCCTATCTGGAAACACCATATATTTT. Translated, it gives CASSFRGPLSGNTIYF.